The rows below give T cell receptor beta chains drawn from one sample of a study of technical replicates of blood from a few donors. Profiled with immunoSEQ multiplex PCR; TCRdb holds only in-frame clones, not every one. Of some 67,000 clones in the sample, roughly 98% were seen once. The sample consisted of T cells isolated from PBMCs. The receptors come from a human donor in good health. Both conserved end residues are part of each CDR3. Each record gives: V gene, J gene, clone size, D gene, CDR3 protein, CDR3 DNA. The D gene is left open where the match is weak. Expanded clones are given a class, and other clones once, few, many or no size at all.

v_gene: TRBV5-4; j_gene: TRBJ2-1; abundance: NA; d_gene: NA; CDR3aa: CASSWDFIPNEQFF; CDR3nt: TGTGCCAGCAGCTGGGACTTTATCCCTAATGAGCAGTTCTTC
v_gene: TRBV29-1; j_gene: TRBJ1-2; abundance: NA; d_gene: NA; CDR3aa: CSVEDRQGNYGYTF; CDR3nt: TGCAGCGTTGAAGATCGGCAGGGCAACTATGGCTACACCTTC
v_gene: TRBV7-3; j_gene: TRBJ1-6; abundance: NA; d_gene: TRBD1; CDR3aa: CASSLTGQGAIPYLSSYNSPLHF; CDR3nt: TGTGCCAGCAGCTTAACAGGACAGGGGGCTATCCCATACCTGAGCTCCTATAATTCACCCCTCCACTTT
v_gene: TRBV10-1; j_gene: TRBJ1-1; abundance: NA; d_gene: NA; CDR3aa: CASSESGQGKAFF; CDR3nt: TGCGCCAGCAGTGAGTCGGGGCAGGGAAAAGCTTTCTTT
v_gene: TRBV10-2; j_gene: TRBJ1-1; abundance: once; d_gene: NA; CDR3aa: CASSRPETENTEAFF; CDR3nt: TGCGCCAGCAGTCGCCCCGAAACAGAGAACACTGAAGCTTTCTTT
v_gene: TRBV29-1; j_gene: TRBJ2-2; abundance: NA; d_gene: TRBD2; CDR3aa: CSVGTSGNTGELFF; CDR3nt: TGCAGCGTGGGGACTAGCGGAAACACCGGGGAGCTGTTTTTT
v_gene: TRBV10-2; j_gene: TRBJ1-1; abundance: NA; d_gene: NA; CDR3aa: CASTDRYTEAFF; CDR3nt: TGCGCCAGCACCGACAGATACACTGAAGCTTTCTTT
v_gene: TRBV7-6; j_gene: TRBJ1-5; abundance: NA; d_gene: NA; CDR3aa: CASSSGYNNQPQHF; CDR3nt: TGTGCCAGCAGCTCAGGGTATAACAATCAGCCCCAGCATTTT
v_gene: TRBV4-2; j_gene: TRBJ1-1; abundance: NA; d_gene: TRBD1; CDR3aa: CASSQLGQGRSEAFF; CDR3nt: TGTGCCAGCAGCCAGTTGGGACAGGGACGATCTGAAGCTTTCTTT
v_gene: TRBV2; j_gene: TRBJ2-7; abundance: NA; d_gene: TRBD1; CDR3aa: CASSEAGGSYEQYF; CDR3nt: TGTGCCAGCAGTGAAGCAGGGGGCAGCTACGAGCAGTACTTC
v_gene: TRBV4-1; j_gene: TRBJ2-3; abundance: NA; d_gene: NA; CDR3aa: CASSRIAPDTQYF; CDR3nt: TGCGCCAGCAGCCGCATAGCCCCAGATACGCAGTATTTT
v_gene: TRBV4-1; j_gene: TRBJ2-5; abundance: NA; d_gene: TRBD2; CDR3aa: CASSQDLASGETQYF; CDR3nt: TGCGCCAGCAGCCAAGATTTGGCTAGCGGAGAGACCCAGTACTTC
v_gene: TRBV7-9; j_gene: TRBJ2-3; abundance: NA; d_gene: NA; CDR3aa: CASSPRGVLAGGTDTQYF; CDR3nt: TGTGCCAGCAGCCCTCGAGGAGTACTAGCCGGGGGCACAGATACGCAGTATTTT
v_gene: TRBV4-1; j_gene: TRBJ1-1; abundance: NA; d_gene: NA; CDR3aa: CASSQVQVMRAEAFF; CDR3nt: TGCGCCAGCAGCCAAGTGCAGGTAATGCGCGCTGAAGCTTTCTTT
v_gene: TRBV11-3; j_gene: TRBJ1-2; abundance: NA; d_gene: TRBD1; CDR3aa: CASSYGQGIYGYTF; CDR3nt: TGTGCCAGCAGTTACGGACAGGGGATCTATGGCTACACCTTC
v_gene: TRBV5-1; j_gene: TRBJ1-5; abundance: NA; d_gene: NA; CDR3aa: CASSLAGVSNQPQHF; CDR3nt: TGCGCCAGCAGCTTGGCAGGGGTGAGCAATCAGCCCCAGCATTTT
v_gene: TRBV11-2; j_gene: TRBJ1-1; abundance: NA; d_gene: NA; CDR3aa: CASSSAGRGLAFF; CDR3nt: TGTGCCAGCAGTAGTGCGGGCCGGGGTTTAGCTTTCTTT
v_gene: TRBV11-3; j_gene: TRBJ2-2; abundance: NA; d_gene: NA; CDR3aa: CASTGGGQGLTGELFF; CDR3nt: TGTGCCAGCACCGGGGGGGGACAGGGATTGACCGGGGAGCTGTTTTTT
v_gene: TRBV4-2; j_gene: TRBJ2-7; abundance: NA; d_gene: TRBD2; CDR3aa: CASSQAWTSGRSYEQYF; CDR3nt: TGTGCCAGCAGCCAAGCATGGACTAGCGGGAGATCCTACGAGCAGTACTTC
v_gene: TRBV14; j_gene: TRBJ1-2; abundance: NA; d_gene: TRBD1; CDR3aa: CASSSGTGGLAGYGYTF; CDR3nt: TGTGCCAGCAGCTCCGGGACAGGGGGCTTAGCGGGGTATGGCTACACCTTC
v_gene: TRBV9; j_gene: TRBJ2-1; abundance: NA; d_gene: TRBD2; CDR3aa: CASSVNHHEDLGAGGRNEQFF; CDR3nt: TGTGCCAGCAGCGTAAACCACCACGAGGACCTAGGAGCGGGAGGTAGGAATGAGCAGTTCTTC
v_gene: TRBV30; j_gene: TRBJ2-7; abundance: NA; d_gene: NA; CDR3aa: CAWSVGRTVSF; CDR3nt: TGTGCCTGGAGTGTTGGTAGGACAGTTTCATTC
v_gene: TRBV6-1; j_gene: TRBJ2-5; abundance: NA; d_gene: TRBD1; CDR3aa: CASSEERTGVETQYF; CDR3nt: TGTGCCAGCAGTGAAGAGCGGACAGGGGTAGAGACCCAGTACTTC
v_gene: TRBV5-6; j_gene: TRBJ1-1; abundance: NA; d_gene: NA; CDR3aa: CASSSKIDRGRITEAFF; CDR3nt: TGTGCCAGCAGCTCCAAAATTGACCGGGGGAGAATTACTGAAGCTTTCTTT
v_gene: TRBV7-2; j_gene: TRBJ2-5; abundance: once; d_gene: NA; CDR3aa: CASSLGYSQETQYF; CDR3nt: TGTGCCAGCAGCTTAGGGTACAGCCAAGAGACCCAGTACTTC
v_gene: TRBV19; j_gene: TRBJ2-7; abundance: NA; d_gene: TRBD1; CDR3aa: CASSPGTGSYEQYF; CDR3nt: TGTGCCAGTAGTCCCGGGACAGGAAGCTACGAGCAGTACTTC
v_gene: TRBV4-1; j_gene: TRBJ2-2; abundance: NA; d_gene: TRBD1; CDR3aa: CASSQAALRDRSNTGELFF; CDR3nt: TGCGCCAGCAGCCAAGCGGCCCTTCGGGACAGGTCTAACACCGGGGAGCTGTTTTTT
v_gene: TRBV28; j_gene: TRBJ2-7; abundance: NA; d_gene: TRBD2; CDR3aa: CASSPKPGWGLASYEQYF; CDR3nt: TGTGCCAGCAGTCCAAAGCCGGGGTGGGGACTAGCGTCCTACGAGCAGTACTTC
v_gene: TRBV7-2; j_gene: TRBJ2-3; abundance: once; d_gene: NA; CDR3aa: CASSPRTFRDTDTQYF; CDR3nt: TGTGCCAGCAGCCCCCGGACTTTTAGAGACACAGATACGCAGTATTTT
v_gene: TRBV2; j_gene: TRBJ2-1; abundance: NA; d_gene: TRBD2; CDR3aa: CASRSGRTYNEQFF; CDR3nt: TGTGCCAGCAGGAGCGGGAGAACCTACAATGAGCAGTTCTTC
v_gene: TRBV5-1; j_gene: TRBJ2-7; abundance: once; d_gene: TRBD1; CDR3aa: CASSLVGTGASEQYF; CDR3nt: TGCGCCAGCAGCTTGGTGGGGACAGGGGCCAGCGAGCAGTACTTC
v_gene: TRBV27; j_gene: TRBJ2-7; abundance: NA; d_gene: NA; CDR3aa: CASSFYESYEQYF; CDR3nt: TGTGCCAGCAGTTTTTACGAGTCCTACGAGCAGTACTTC
v_gene: TRBV4-1; j_gene: TRBJ2-7; abundance: NA; d_gene: NA; CDR3aa: CASSQQQGRSYEQYF; CDR3nt: TGCGCCAGCAGCCAACAACAGGGAAGATCCTACGAGCAGTACTTC
v_gene: TRBV27; j_gene: TRBJ1-2; abundance: NA; d_gene: NA; CDR3aa: CASSTRNRDGYGYTF; CDR3nt: TGTGCCAGCAGTACACGCAACAGGGACGGCTATGGCTACACCTTC
v_gene: TRBV5-4; j_gene: TRBJ1-2; abundance: once; d_gene: TRBD1; CDR3aa: CASSLDRGLYGYTF; CDR3nt: TGTGCCAGCAGCTTAGACAGGGGTCTCTATGGCTACACCTTC
v_gene: TRBV5-1; j_gene: TRBJ2-1; abundance: NA; d_gene: TRBD1; CDR3aa: CASSSAGQDNEQFF; CDR3nt: TGCGCCAGCAGCTCCGCGGGACAGGACAATGAGCAGTTCTTC
v_gene: TRBV2; j_gene: TRBJ2-1; abundance: once; d_gene: TRBD2; CDR3aa: CASSEGGRANEQFF; CDR3nt: TGTGCCAGCAGTGAGGGCGGGAGGGCCAATGAGCAGTTCTTC
v_gene: TRBV5-1; j_gene: TRBJ2-3; abundance: NA; d_gene: TRBD2; CDR3aa: CASSHQRGDTDTQYF; CDR3nt: TGCGCCAGCAGCCATCAGCGGGGAGACACAGATACGCAGTATTTT
v_gene: TRBV10-2; j_gene: TRBJ1-1; abundance: NA; d_gene: NA; CDR3aa: CASSRRGYRSVTEAFF; CDR3nt: TGCGCCAGCAGCCGTAGGGGATACAGATCTGTCACTGAAGCTTTCTTT
v_gene: TRBV29-1; j_gene: TRBJ2-1; abundance: NA; d_gene: NA; CDR3aa: CSVDIGGGRQFF; CDR3nt: TGCAGCGTTGATATTGGGGGCGGGCGGCAGTTCTTC
v_gene: TRBV6-1; j_gene: TRBJ2-1; abundance: NA; d_gene: TRBD2; CDR3aa: CASRKGLGGPNEQFF; CDR3nt: TGTGCCAGCAGGAAGGGACTAGGGGGGCCCAATGAGCAGTTCTTC
v_gene: TRBV28; j_gene: TRBJ2-7; abundance: NA; d_gene: TRBD2; CDR3aa: CASSVTPLADYEQYF; CDR3nt: TGTGCCAGCAGTGTAACACCACTAGCGGACTACGAGCAGTACTTC
v_gene: TRBV28; j_gene: TRBJ2-7; abundance: NA; d_gene: TRBD1; CDR3aa: CASSPPGQGVTLRDF; CDR3nt: TGTGCCAGCAGCCCACCGGGACAGGGGGTTACTTTGCGAGACTTC
v_gene: TRBV30; j_gene: TRBJ2-5; abundance: NA; d_gene: NA; CDR3aa: CAWTGNQETQYF; CDR3nt: TGTGCCTGGACAGGAAACCAAGAGACCCAGTACTTC
v_gene: TRBV28; j_gene: TRBJ2-7; abundance: NA; d_gene: NA; CDR3aa: CASTPLHLSYEQYF; CDR3nt: TGTGCCAGCACCCCCCTTCACTTAAGCTACGAGCAGTACTTC
v_gene: TRBV28; j_gene: TRBJ2-7; abundance: NA; d_gene: TRBD1; CDR3aa: CASSPLGRGTGGAEQYF; CDR3nt: TGTGCCAGCAGTCCCCTTGGTCGGGGGACAGGGGGCGCCGAGCAGTACTTC
v_gene: TRBV19; j_gene: TRBJ1-1; abundance: NA; d_gene: TRBD1; CDR3aa: CASAGQGIRAEAFF; CDR3nt: TGTGCCAGTGCCGGACAGGGGATTCGGGCTGAAGCTTTCTTT
v_gene: TRBV11-2; j_gene: TRBJ1-6; abundance: NA; d_gene: NA; CDR3aa: CASSPNSPLHF; CDR3nt: TGTGCCAGCAGCCCGAATTCACCCCTCCACTTT
v_gene: TRBV11-2; j_gene: TRBJ2-7; abundance: NA; d_gene: NA; CDR3aa: CASSFEGISYEQYF; CDR3nt: TGTGCCAGCAGCTTCGAGGGAATCTCCTACGAGCAGTACTTC
v_gene: TRBV11-3; j_gene: TRBJ1-2; abundance: NA; d_gene: NA; CDR3aa: CASSLGQGTYGYTF; CDR3nt: TGTGCCAGCAGCTTAGGGCAGGGGACGTATGGCTACACCTTC
v_gene: TRBV16; j_gene: TRBJ1-5; abundance: NA; d_gene: TRBD1; CDR3aa: CASSSPGTVNQPQHF; CDR3nt: TGTGCCAGCAGCAGCCCAGGGACAGTCAATCAGCCCCAGCATTTT
v_gene: TRBV18; j_gene: TRBJ2-2; abundance: NA; d_gene: NA; CDR3aa: CASSPLRTADTGELFF; CDR3nt: TGTGCCAGCTCACCATTAAGGACAGCCGACACCGGGGAGCTGTTTTTT
v_gene: TRBV4-1; j_gene: TRBJ2-7; abundance: NA; d_gene: NA; CDR3aa: CASSQGELIHEQYF; CDR3nt: TGCGCCAGCAGCCAAGGGGAGCTTATCCACGAGCAGTACTTC
v_gene: TRBV19; j_gene: TRBJ2-2; abundance: NA; d_gene: NA; CDR3aa: CASNGGDTNTGELFF; CDR3nt: TGTGCCAGTAATGGGGGGGACACGAACACCGGGGAGCTGTTTTTT